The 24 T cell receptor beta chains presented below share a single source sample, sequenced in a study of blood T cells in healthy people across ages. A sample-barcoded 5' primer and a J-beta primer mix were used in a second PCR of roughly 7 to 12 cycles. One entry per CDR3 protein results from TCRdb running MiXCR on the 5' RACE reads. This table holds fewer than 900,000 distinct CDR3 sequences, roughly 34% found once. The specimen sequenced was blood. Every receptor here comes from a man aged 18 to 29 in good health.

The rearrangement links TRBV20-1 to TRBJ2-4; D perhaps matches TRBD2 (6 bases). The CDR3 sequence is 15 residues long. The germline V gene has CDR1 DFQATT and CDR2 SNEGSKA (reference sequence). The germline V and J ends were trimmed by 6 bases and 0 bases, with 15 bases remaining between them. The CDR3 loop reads CSALGSVVAKNIQYF. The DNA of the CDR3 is TGCAGTGCCCTCGGGAGCGTGGTAGCCAAAAACATTCAGTACTTC.

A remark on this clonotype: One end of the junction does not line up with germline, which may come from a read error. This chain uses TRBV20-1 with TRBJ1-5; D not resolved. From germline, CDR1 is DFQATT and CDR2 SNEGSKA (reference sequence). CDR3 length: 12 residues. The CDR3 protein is CRAVTLVRPQHF. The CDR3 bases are TGCCGTGCTGTGACCCTGGTTCGGCCCCAGCATTTT.

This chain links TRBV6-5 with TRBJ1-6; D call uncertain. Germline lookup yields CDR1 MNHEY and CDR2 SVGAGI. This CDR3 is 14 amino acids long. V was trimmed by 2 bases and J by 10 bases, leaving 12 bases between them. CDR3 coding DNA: TGTGCCAGCAGTTACGGGAGGGTCGGATCACCCCTCCACTTT. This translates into CASSYGRVGSPLHF.

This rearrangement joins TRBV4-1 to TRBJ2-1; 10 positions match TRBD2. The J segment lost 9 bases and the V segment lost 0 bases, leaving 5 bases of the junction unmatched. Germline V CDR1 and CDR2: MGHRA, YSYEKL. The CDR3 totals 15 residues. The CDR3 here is CASSQDGLAGVEQFF. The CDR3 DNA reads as TGCGCCAGCAGCCAAGATGGCCTAGCGGGAGTTGAGCAGTTCTTC.

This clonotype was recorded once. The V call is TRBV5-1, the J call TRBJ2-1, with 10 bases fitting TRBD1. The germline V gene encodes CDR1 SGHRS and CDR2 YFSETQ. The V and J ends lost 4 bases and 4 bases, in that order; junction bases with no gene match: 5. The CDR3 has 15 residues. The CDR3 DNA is TGCGCCAGCAGCCCCCGGACAGGGGGATACAATGAGCAGTTCTTC. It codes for CASSPRTGGYNEQFF.

For the CDR3, the DNA is TGCAGTGCTAGGTTGGCGGGGGGCGCCCGAAGTGAAGCTTTCTTT. Protein sequence: CSARLAGGARSEAFF. The chain uses TRBV20-1 and TRBJ1-1; a possible D gene is TRBD1 (6 bases). The V gene's germline CDR1 is DFQATT and CDR2 SNEGSKA (reference sequence). The CDR3 consists of 15 residues. The germline V and J ends were trimmed by 3 bases and 7 bases, with 21 bases remaining between them.

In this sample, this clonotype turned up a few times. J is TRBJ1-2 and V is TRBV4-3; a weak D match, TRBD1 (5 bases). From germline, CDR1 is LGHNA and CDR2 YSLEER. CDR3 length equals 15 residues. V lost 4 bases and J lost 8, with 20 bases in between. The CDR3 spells CASSRNTQGADGYTF. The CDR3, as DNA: TGCGCCAGCAGCCGAAATACTCAGGGAGCGGACGGCTACACCTTC.

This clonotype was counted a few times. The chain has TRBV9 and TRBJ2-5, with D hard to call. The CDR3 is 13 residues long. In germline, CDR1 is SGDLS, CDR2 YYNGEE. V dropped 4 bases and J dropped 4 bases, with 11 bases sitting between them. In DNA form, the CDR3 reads TGTGCCAGCAGCCCAACGCCGGGAGAGACCCAGTACTTC. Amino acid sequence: CASSPTPGETQYF.

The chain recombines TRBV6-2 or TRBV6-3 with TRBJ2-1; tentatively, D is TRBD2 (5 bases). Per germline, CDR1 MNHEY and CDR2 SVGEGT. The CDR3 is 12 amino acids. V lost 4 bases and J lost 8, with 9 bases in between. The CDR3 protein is CASSWEYDEQFF. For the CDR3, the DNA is TGTGCCAGCAGTTGGGAGTACGATGAGCAGTTCTTC.

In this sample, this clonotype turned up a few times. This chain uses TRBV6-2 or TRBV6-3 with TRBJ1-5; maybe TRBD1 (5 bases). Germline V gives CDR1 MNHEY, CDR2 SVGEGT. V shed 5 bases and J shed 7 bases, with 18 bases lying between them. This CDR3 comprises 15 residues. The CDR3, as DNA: TGTGCCAGCAGTCCCCGACAGATCCCAGGACAGCCCCAGCATTTT. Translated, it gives CASSPRQIPGQPQHF.

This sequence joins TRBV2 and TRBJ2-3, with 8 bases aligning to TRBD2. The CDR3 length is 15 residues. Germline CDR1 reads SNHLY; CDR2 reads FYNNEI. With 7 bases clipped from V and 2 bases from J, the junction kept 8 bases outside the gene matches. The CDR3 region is CASKTSALYTDTQYF. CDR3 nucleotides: TGTGCCAGCAAGACTAGCGCCTTGTACACAGATACGCAGTATTTT.

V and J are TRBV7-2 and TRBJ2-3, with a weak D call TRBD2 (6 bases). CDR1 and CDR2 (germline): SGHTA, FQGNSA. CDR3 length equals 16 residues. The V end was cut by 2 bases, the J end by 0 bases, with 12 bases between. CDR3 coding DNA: TGTGCCAGCAGCTTAACGGCGGGGATTAGCACAGATACGCAGTATTTT. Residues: CASSLTAGISTDTQYF.

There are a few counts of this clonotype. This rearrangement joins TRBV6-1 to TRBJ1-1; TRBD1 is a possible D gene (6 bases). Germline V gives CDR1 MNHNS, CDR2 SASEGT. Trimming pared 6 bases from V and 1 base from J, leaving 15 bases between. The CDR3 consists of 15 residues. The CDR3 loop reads CASRDYRVGNTEAFF. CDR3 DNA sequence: TGTGCCAGCAGAGACTACAGGGTAGGGAACACTGAAGCTTTCTTT.

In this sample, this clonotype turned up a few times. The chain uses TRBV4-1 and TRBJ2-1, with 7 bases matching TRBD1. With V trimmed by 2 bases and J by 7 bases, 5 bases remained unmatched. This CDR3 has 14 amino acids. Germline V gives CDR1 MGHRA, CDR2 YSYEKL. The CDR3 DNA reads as TGCGCCAGCAGCCAATCGACAGGGAGTAATGAGCAGTTCTTC. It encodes CASSQSTGSNEQFF.

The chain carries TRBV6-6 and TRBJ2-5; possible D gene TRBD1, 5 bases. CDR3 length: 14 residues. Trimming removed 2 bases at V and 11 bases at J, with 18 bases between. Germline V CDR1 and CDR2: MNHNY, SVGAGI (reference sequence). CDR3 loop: CASSYVGEVREQYF. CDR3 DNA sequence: TGTGCCAGCAGTTACGTAGGGGAAGTACGAGAGCAGTACTTC.

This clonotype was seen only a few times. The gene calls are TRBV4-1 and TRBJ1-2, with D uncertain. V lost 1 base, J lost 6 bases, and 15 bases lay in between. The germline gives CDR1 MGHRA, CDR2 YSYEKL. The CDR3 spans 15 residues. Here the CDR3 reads CASSQVLSDRHGYTF. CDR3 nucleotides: TGCGCCAGCAGCCAAGTCTTGTCAGACCGACATGGCTACACCTTC.

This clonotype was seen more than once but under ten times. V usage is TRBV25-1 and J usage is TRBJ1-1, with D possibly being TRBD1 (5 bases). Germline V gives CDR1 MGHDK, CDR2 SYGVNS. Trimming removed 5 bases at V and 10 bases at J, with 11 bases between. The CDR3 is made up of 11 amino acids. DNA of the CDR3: TGTGCCAGCAGTCTTCTTGGGGCAGCTTTCTTT. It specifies CASSLLGAAFF. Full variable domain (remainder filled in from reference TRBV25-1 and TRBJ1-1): EADIYQTPRYLVIGTGKKITLECSQTMGHDKMYWYQQDPGMELHLIHYSYGVNSTEKGDLSSESTVSRIRTEHFPLTLESARPSHTSQYLCASSLLGAAFFGQGTRLTVV.

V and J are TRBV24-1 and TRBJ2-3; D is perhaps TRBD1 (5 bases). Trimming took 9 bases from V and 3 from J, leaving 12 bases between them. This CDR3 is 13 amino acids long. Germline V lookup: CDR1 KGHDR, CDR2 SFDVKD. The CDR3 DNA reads TGTGCCACCGAGACAGATGCAACAGATACGCAGTATTTT. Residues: CATETDATDTQYF.

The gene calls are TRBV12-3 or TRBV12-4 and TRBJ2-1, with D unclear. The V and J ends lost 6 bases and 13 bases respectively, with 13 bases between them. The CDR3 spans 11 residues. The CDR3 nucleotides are TGTGCCAGCAGCCAAGGCAGAACCCAGTTCTTC. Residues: CASSQGRTQFF.

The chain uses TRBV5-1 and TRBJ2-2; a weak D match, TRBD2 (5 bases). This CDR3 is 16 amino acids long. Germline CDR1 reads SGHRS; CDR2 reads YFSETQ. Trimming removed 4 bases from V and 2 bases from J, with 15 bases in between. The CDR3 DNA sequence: TGCGCCAGCAGCAATGGAGGAGCTGGAAACACCGGGGAGCTGTTTTTT. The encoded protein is CASSNGGAGNTGELFF.

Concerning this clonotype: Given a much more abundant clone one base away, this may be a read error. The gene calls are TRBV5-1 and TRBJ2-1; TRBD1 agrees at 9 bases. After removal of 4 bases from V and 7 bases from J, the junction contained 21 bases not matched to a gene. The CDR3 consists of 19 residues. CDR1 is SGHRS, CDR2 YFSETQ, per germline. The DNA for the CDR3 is TGCGCCAGCAGCCACACGGAAAGGGGACAGGGTTCGGCTGGGAATGAGCAGTTCTTC. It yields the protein CASSHTERGQGSAGNEQFF.

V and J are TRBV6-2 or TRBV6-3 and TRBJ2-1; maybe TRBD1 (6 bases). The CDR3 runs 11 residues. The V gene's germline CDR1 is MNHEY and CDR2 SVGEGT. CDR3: CAARGGYEQFF. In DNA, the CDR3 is TGTGCTGCGCGTGGGGGCTATGAGCAGTTCTTC.

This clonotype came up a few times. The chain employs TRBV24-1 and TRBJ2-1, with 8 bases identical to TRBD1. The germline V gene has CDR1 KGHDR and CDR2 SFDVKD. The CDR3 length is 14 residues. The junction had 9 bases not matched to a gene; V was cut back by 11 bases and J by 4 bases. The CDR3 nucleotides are TGTGCCATCGGGAGTGGGACAGGATACAATGAGCAGTTCTTC. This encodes CAIGSGTGYNEQFF.

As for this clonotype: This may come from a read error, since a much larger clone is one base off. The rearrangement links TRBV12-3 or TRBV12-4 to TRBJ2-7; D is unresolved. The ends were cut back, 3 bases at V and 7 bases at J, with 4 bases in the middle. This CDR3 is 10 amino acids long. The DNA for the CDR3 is TGTGCCAGCAGTTTTGGTGAGCAGTACTTC. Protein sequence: CASSFGEQYF.